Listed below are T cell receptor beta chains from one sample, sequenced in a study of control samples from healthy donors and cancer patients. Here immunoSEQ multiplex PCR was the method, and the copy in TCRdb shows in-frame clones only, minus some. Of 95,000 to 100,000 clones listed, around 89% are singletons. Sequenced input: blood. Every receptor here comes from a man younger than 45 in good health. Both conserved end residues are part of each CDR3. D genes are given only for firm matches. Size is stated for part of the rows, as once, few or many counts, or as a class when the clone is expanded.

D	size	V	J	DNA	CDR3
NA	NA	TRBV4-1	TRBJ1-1	TGCGCCAGCAGCCAAGAAGTGGGGGTGAACACTGAAGCTTTCTTT	CASSQEVGVNTEAFF
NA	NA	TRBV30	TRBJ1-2	TGTGCCTGGAGTTTTTCAGCCCATAACTATGGCTACACCTTC	CAWSFSAHNYGYTF
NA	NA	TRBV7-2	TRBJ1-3	TGTGCCAGCAGCTTAGAGACAAGCTCTGGAAACACCATATATTTT	CASSLETSSGNTIYF
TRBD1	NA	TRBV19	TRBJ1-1	TGTGCCAGTAGTATAGGCGTAGGGGGCGTGAACACTGAAGCTTTCTTT	CASSIGVGGVNTEAFF
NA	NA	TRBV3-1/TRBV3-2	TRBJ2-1	TGTGCCAGCAGCCAAGAGGTAGGCTCCTACAATGAGCAGTTCTTC	CASSQEVGSYNEQFF
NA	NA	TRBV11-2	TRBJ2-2	TGTGCCAGCAGCTTAGTACATGGGTTAAGCACCGGGGAGCTGTTTTTT	CASSLVHGLSTGELFF
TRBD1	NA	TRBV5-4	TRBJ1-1	TGTGCCAGCAGCCCCACAGGGGGCCGGGAGACTGAAGCTTTCTTT	CASSPTGGRETEAFF
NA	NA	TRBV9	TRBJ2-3	TGTGCCAGCAGCCTAACGATCGGGCGGACTAGCACAGATACGCAGTATTTT	CASSLTIGRTSTDTQYF
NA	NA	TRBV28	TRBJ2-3	TGTGCCAGCAGTTTATTCCTGGCAGATACGCAGTATTTT	CASSLFLADTQYF
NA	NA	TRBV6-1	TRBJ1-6	TGTGCCAGCAGTGAGTGGGCTCTGGGTAATTCACCCCTCCACTTT	CASSEWALGNSPLHF
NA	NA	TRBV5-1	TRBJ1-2	TGCGCCAGCAGCTTGGATCCAGGGAACCGCGGCTACACCTTC	CASSLDPGNRGYTF
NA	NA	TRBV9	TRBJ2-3	TGTGCCAGCAGCGTCGAGGGGAGGACCGCAGATACGCAGTATTTT	CASSVEGRTADTQYF
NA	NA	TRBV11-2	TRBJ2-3	TGTGCCAGCAGCTTAGGGCCAGATACGCAGTATTTT	CASSLGPDTQYF
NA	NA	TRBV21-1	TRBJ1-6	TGTGCCAGCAGCACAGGGGAAGAGAATAATTCACCCCTCCACTTT	CASSTGEENNSPLHF
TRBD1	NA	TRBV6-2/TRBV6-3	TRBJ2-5	TGTGCCAGCAGTCCGGGGGACAGGGTAAACCAAGAGACCCAGTACTTC	CASSPGDRVNQETQYF
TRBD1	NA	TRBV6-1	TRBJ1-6	TGTGCCAGCAGTGAGATAACAGGGGGGTCACCCCTCCACTTT	CASSEITGGSPLHF
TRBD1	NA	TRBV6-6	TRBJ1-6	TGTGCCAGCAGTTACTCGACAGGGGGCGTCAATTCACCCCTCCACTTT	CASSYSTGGVNSPLHF
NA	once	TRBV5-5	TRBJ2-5	TGTGCCAGCAGCTTAGCCAGGGTTGCGGAGGAGACCCAGTACTTC	CASSLARVAEETQYF